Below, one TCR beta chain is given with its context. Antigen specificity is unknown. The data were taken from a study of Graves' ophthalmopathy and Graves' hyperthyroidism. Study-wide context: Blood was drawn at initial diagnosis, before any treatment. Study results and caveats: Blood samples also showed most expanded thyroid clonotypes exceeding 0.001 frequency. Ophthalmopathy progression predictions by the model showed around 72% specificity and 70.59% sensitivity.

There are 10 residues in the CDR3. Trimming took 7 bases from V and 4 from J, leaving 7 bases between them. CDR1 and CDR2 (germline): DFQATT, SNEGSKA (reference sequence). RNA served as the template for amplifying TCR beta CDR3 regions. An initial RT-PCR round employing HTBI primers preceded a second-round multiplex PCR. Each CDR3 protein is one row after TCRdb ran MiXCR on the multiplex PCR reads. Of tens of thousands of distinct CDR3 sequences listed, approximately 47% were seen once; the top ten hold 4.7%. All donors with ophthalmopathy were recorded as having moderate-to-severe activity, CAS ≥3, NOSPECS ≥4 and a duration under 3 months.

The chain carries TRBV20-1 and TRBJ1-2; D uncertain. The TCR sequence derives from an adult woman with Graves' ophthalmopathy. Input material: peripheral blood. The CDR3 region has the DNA TGCAGTGTTGGAGGCTATGGCTACACCTTC. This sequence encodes CSVGGYGYTF.